This TCR beta chain appears in the sequencing data of a study of identical twins. This clonotype was counted many times. In TCRdb, the 5' RACE reads were re-called with MiXCR into one record per CDR3 protein. In the table there are about 240,000 distinct CDR3 sequences, more than 9% of which are singletons. The sequenced material came from memory T cells sorted from blood. The sequence was collected from a man aged 50-60 years in good health.

CDR3: CASSQDQWETQYF. For the CDR3, the DNA is TGTGCCAGCAGCCAAGATCAATGGGAGACCCAGTACTTC. This rearrangement joins TRBV3-1 to TRBJ2-5; D is unresolved. CDR1 and CDR2 from the germline V gene are LGHDT and YNNKEL (reference sequence). Trimming stripped 0 bases from V and 5 bases from J, with 7 bases between. This CDR3 contains 13 residues.